This is a list of T cell receptor beta chains from one sample in a study of OX40 agonist ivuxolimab in advanced cancers. Sequenced by immunoSEQ multiplex PCR; TCRdb stores in-frame clones only, minus some. The sample lists tens of thousands of clones, around nine tenths occurring once. The starting material was CD4+ or CD8+ T cells sorted from blood, obtained in a trial of the OX40 agonist ivuxolimab. Receptors were obtained from an adult with an advanced solid tumor such as melanoma, head and neck, liver or kidney cancer. The CDR3 runs from the conserved cysteine through the conserved F or W. A D gene is named only where the DNA matches it firmly. Clone sizes are given selectively: once, few, many, or a class where the clone is expanded.

once	TRBJ1-2	TRBV6-5	TRBD1	13	CASSRQGARGYTF	TGTGCCAGCAGTAGACAGGGGGCAAGAGGCTACACCTTC
-	TRBJ2-5	TRBV14	TRBD2	14	CASSQGQSTGGLNF	TGTGCCAGCAGCCAAGGGCAGAGTACGGGAGGCCTCAACTTC
-	TRBJ1-5	TRBV19	-	14	CASSLEAYNQPQHF	TGTGCCAGTAGTCTCGAGGCTTACAATCAGCCCCAGCATTTT
-	TRBJ2-3	TRBV4-1	TRBD2	16	CASSQVTSGSGDTQYF	TGCGCCAGCAGCCAAGTTACCAGCGGGAGTGGCGATACGCAGTATTTT
-	TRBJ2-1	TRBV29-1	TRBD2	17	CSVEDSHMRESYNEQFF	TGCAGCGTTGAAGACTCCCACATGCGGGAGAGTTACAATGAGCAGTTCTTC
-	TRBJ2-5	TRBV10-3	TRBD2	15	CAIREKAGGPETQYF	TGTGCCATCAGGGAAAAAGCGGGAGGGCCAGAGACCCAGTACTTC
-	TRBJ1-6	TRBV7-2	TRBD1	16	CASSPYRQGVNSPLHF	TGTGCCAGCAGCCCCTACAGACAGGGGGTTAATTCACCCCTCCACTTT
-	TRBJ2-7	TRBV6-6	TRBD2	13	CATSLAHSYEQYF	TGTGCCACTTCACTAGCGCACTCCTACGAGCAGTACTTC
-	TRBJ2-7	TRBV7-2	-	14	CASSPAGLPYEQYF	TGTGCCAGCAGCCCGGCGGGACTTCCCTACGAGCAGTACTTC
-	TRBJ2-5	TRBV10-2	-	13	CASIRTVRETQYF	TGCGCCAGCATACGGACAGTTCGAGAGACCCAGTACTTC
-	TRBJ1-4	TRBV23-1	-	12	CASSQPGEKLFF	TGCGCCAGCAGTCAACCGGGTGAAAAACTGTTTTTT
-	TRBJ2-7	TRBV5-8	-	13	CASSLRGGYEQYF	TGTGCCAGCAGCTTGAGAGGGGGCTACGAGCAGTACTTC
-	TRBJ2-7	TRBV7-9	-	15	CASSKDSIPSYEQYF	TGTGCCAGCAGCAAGGACAGTATACCCTCCTACGAGCAGTACTTC
-	TRBJ2-2	TRBV19	-	13	CASTKGGTGELFF	TGTGCCAGTACCAAAGGAGGGACCGGGGAGCTGTTTTTT
once	TRBJ2-3	TRBV28	-	16	CASSRDDGRVGNTQYF	TGTGCCAGCAGTCGCGACGATGGCAGGGTGGGAAATACGCAGTATTTT
-	TRBJ2-5	TRBV7-3	-	13	CASSLAGGTTQYF	TGTGCCAGCAGCTTAGCAGGGGGGACGACCCAGTACTTC
-	TRBJ2-7	TRBV5-6	TRBD2	16	CASSRPGLAAPYEQYF	TGTGCCAGCAGCCGGCCGGGACTAGCGGCCCCCTACGAGCAGTACTTC
-	TRBJ1-4	TRBV19	TRBD1	13	CASRGQANEKLFF	TGTGCCAGTAGAGGACAGGCGAATGAAAAACTGTTTTTT
-	TRBJ2-1	TRBV5-1	-	14	CASSLRTSPNEQFF	TGCGCCAGCAGCTTGAGGACCAGCCCCAATGAGCAGTTCTTC
-	TRBJ1-2	TRBV11-2	-	14	CASSPGQGNYGYTF	TGTGCCAGCAGCCCGGGGCAGGGCAACTATGGCTACACCTTC
-	TRBJ2-5	TRBV11-2	-	11	CASSLVLVQYF	TGTGCCAGCAGCTTAGTCTTAGTCCAGTACTTC
-	TRBJ2-3	TRBV19	-	14	CASSRRGDTDTQYF	TGTGCCAGTAGTAGGAGGGGTGACACAGATACGCAGTATTTT
-	TRBJ2-6	TRBV29-1	-	17	CSVRFGISGPGANVLTF	TGCAGCGTTCGATTCGGAATATCAGGGCCCGGGGCCAACGTCCTGACTTTC
-	TRBJ1-5	TRBV19	TRBD1	15	CASTTDRVSNQPQHF	TGTGCCAGTACCACGGACAGGGTGAGCAATCAGCCCCAGCATTTT
-	TRBJ1-2	TRBV28	-	14	CASSFPSPGYGYTF	TGTGCCAGCAGTTTCCCTTCTCCGGGCTATGGCTACACCTTC
-	TRBJ2-3	TRBV9	-	16	CASSVGRHGGTDTQYF	TGTGCCAGCAGCGTAGGACGCCACGGAGGTACAGATACGCAGTATTTT
-	TRBJ1-2	TRBV28	-	15	CASSLRGRHNYGYTF	TGTGCCAGCAGTTTAAGAGGCCGGCACAACTATGGCTACACCTTC
once	TRBJ1-2	TRBV27	-	16	CASSPLPSTGSHGYTF	TGTGCCAGCAGTCCGTTACCCTCGACAGGCTCGCATGGCTACACCTTC
-	TRBJ2-7	TRBV5-1	-	16	CASSFSGGRLGNEQYF	TGCGCCAGCAGCTTCTCCGGGGGGCGCCTCGGGAACGAGCAGTACTTC
-	TRBJ1-1	TRBV10-3	-	13	CAISGRGGTEAFF	TGTGCCATCAGCGGTCGTGGGGGGACTGAAGCTTTCTTT
-	TRBJ2-6	TRBV5-5	-	17	CASSLDGRESGANVLTF	TGTGCCAGCAGCTTGGACGGCAGGGAGTCCGGGGCCAACGTCCTGACTTTC
-	TRBJ1-5	TRBV19	TRBD1	13	CASKDRANQPQHF	TGTGCCAGTAAGGACAGGGCTAATCAGCCCCAGCATTTT
-	TRBJ2-7	TRBV11-1	-	13	CASSYRGGYEQYF	TGTGCCAGCAGCTACAGGGGAGGCTACGAGCAGTACTTC
-	TRBJ1-3	TRBV5-1	TRBD1	15	CASSLDGQEGNTIYF	TGCGCCAGCAGCTTGGATGGACAGGAGGGAAACACCATATATTTT
-	TRBJ2-7	TRBV5-1	TRBD1	15	CASSFRQGNSYEQYF	TGCGCCAGCAGTTTCCGACAGGGGAATTCCTACGAGCAGTACTTC
-	TRBJ2-1	TRBV7-9	TRBD1	17	CASSPGRGTGGFNEQFF	TGTGCCAGCAGCCCCGGAAGAGGGACAGGGGGCTTCAATGAGCAGTTCTTC
-	TRBJ2-1	TRBV10-3	-	11	CAIGSLNEQFF	TGTGCCATCGGGTCCCTCAATGAGCAGTTCTTC
few	TRBJ1-1	TRBV30	-	13	CAWSVGSRTEAFF	TGTGCCTGGAGTGTGGGGTCGAGGACTGAAGCTTTCTTT
-	TRBJ2-1	TRBV11-1	-	15	CASSLGWGSYNEQFF	TGTGCCAGCAGCTTGGGGTGGGGCTCCTACAATGAGCAGTTCTTC
-	TRBJ1-2	TRBV14	TRBD1	15	CASSQDPGGYYGYTF	TGTGCCAGCAGCCAAGATCCAGGGGGCTACTATGGCTACACCTTC
-	TRBJ1-3	TRBV6-6	TRBD1	13	CASSYTTGASVGF	TGTGCCAGCAGTTATACAACAGGGGCTTCTGTCGGTTTT
-	TRBJ1-3	TRBV5-1	-	15	CASTTSGDSGNTIYF	TGCGCCAGCACTACGTCGGGGGACTCTGGAAACACCATATATTTT
-	TRBJ1-6	TRBV5-1	-	13	CASSLTENSPLHF	TGCGCCAGCAGCTTGACAGAAAATTCACCCCTCCACTTT